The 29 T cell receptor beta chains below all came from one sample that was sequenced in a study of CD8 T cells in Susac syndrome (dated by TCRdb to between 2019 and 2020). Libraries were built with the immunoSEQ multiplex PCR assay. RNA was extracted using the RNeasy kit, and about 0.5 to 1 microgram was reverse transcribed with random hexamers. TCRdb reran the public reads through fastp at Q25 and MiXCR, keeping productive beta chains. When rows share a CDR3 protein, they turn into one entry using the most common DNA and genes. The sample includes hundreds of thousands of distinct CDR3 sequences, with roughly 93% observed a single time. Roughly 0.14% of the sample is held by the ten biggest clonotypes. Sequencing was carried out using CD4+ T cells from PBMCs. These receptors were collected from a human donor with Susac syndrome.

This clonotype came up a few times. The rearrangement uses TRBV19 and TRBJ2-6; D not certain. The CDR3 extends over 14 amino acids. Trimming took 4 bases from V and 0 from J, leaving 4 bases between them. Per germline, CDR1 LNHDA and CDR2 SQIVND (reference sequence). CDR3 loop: CASSSVSGANVLTF. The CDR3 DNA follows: TGTGCCAGTAGTAGTGTCTCTGGGGCCAACGTCCTGACTTTC.

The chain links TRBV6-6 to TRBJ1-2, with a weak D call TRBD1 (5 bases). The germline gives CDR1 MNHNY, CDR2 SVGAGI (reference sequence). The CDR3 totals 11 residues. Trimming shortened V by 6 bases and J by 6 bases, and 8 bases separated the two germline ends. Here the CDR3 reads CASREGDGYTF. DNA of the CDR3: TGTGCCAGCAGGGAAGGGGATGGCTACACCTTC.

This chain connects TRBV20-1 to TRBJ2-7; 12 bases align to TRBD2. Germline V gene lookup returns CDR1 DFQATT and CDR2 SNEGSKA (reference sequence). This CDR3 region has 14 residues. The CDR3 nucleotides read TGCAGCTTAGGATCTAGCGGGGGGGCAGGGGAGCAGTACTTC. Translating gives CSLGSSGGAGEQYF.

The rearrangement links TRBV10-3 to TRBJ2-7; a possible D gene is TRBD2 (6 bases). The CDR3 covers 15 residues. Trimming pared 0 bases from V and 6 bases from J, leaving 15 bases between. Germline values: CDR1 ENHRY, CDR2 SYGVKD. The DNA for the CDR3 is TGTGCCATCAGTGAGTCGCGGGGATCGGATTCCGAGCAGTACTTC. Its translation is CAISESRGSDSEQYF.

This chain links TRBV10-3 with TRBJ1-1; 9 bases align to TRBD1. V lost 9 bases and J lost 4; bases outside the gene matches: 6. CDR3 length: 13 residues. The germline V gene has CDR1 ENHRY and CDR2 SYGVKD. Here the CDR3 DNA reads TGTGCCATGAGGGACAGGGAAATCACTGAAGCTTTCTTT. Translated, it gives CAMRDREITEAFF.

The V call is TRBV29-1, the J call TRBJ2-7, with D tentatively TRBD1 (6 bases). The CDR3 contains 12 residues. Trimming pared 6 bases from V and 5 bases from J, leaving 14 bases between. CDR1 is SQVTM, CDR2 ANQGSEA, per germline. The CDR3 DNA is TGCAGCGTAGGGGACAAGATAAACGAGCAGTACTTC. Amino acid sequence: CSVGDKINEQYF.

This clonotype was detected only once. This chain's CDR3 is CASSLEGGNNQPQHF. The CDR3 DNA reads TGTGCCAGCAGCTTAGAAGGGGGAAACAATCAGCCCCAGCATTTT. This chain uses TRBV7-2 with TRBJ1-5; the D gene is possibly TRBD1 (6 bases). The ends were cut back, 1 base at V and 3 bases at J, with 10 bases in the middle. CDR3 length: 15 amino acids. Per the germline V gene, CDR1 is SGHTA and CDR2 is FQGNSA.

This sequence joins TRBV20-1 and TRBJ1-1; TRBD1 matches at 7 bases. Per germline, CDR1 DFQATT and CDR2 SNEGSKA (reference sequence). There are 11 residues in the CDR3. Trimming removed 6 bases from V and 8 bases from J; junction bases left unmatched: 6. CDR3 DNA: TGCAGTGCACGGGACAGCGAAGAAGCTTTCTTT. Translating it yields CSARDSEEAFF.

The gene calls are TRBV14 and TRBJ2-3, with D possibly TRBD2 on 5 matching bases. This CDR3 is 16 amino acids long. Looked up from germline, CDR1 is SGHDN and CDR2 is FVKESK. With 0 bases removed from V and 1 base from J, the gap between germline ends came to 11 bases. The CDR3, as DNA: TGTGCCAGCAGCCAAGATTCCGGGGTCGGCACAGATACGCAGTATTTT. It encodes CASSQDSGVGTDTQYF. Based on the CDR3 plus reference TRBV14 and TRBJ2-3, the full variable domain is EAGVTQFPSHSVIEKGQTVTLRCDPISGHDNLYWYRRVMGKEIKFLLHFVKESKQDESGMPNNRFLAERTGGTYSTLKVQPAELEDSGVYFCASSQDSGVGTDTQYFGPGTRLTVL.

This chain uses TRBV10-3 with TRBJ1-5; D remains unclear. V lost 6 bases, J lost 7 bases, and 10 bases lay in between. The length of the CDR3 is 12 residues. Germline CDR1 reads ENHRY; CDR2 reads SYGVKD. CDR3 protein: CAISPAGQPQHF. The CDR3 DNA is TGTGCCATCAGCCCCGCGGGACAGCCCCAGCATTTT.

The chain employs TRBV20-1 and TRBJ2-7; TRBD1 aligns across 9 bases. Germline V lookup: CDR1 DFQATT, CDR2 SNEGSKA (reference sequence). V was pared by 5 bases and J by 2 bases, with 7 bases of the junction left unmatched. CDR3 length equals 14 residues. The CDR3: CSARRDRVPYEQYF. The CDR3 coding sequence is TGCAGTGCTCGCCGGGACAGGGTCCCCTACGAGCAGTACTTC.

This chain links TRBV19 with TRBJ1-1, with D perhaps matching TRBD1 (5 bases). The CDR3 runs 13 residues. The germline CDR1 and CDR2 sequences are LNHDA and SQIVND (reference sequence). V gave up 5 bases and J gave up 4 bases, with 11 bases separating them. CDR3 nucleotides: TGTGCCAGTAGTCTTCAGGGTGGCACTGAAGCTTTCTTT. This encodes CASSLQGGTEAFF.

The CDR3 DNA reads as TGTGCCAGCAGCCAAGATATAAGGGACTACGAGCAGTACTTC. Its translation: CASSQDIRDYEQYF. V usage is TRBV3-1 and J usage is TRBJ2-7; D remains ambiguous. V was cut by 0 bases and J by 3 bases, with 9 bases left in between. Germline V CDR1 and CDR2: LGHDT, YNNKEL (reference sequence). The CDR3 loop spans 14 amino acids.

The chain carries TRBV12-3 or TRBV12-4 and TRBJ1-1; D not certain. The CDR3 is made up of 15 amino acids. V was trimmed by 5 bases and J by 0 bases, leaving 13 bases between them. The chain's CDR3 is CASSPSGLMNTEAFF. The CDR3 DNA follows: TGTGCCAGCAGTCCCTCTGGCCTCATGAACACTGAAGCTTTCTTT.

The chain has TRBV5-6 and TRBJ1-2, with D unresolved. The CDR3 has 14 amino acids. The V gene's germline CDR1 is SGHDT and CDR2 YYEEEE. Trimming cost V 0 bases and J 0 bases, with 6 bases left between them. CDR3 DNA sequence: TGTGCCAGCAGCTTGGGGGCCGCTAACTATGGCTACACCTTC. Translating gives CASSLGAANYGYTF.

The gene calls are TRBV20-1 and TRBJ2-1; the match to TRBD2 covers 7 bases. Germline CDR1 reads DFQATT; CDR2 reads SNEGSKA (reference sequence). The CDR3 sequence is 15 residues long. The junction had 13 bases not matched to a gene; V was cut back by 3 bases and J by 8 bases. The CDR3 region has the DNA TGCAGTGCTAGCGGCGCGGAGACTAGCATCGATGAGCAGTTCTTC. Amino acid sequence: CSASGAETSIDEQFF.

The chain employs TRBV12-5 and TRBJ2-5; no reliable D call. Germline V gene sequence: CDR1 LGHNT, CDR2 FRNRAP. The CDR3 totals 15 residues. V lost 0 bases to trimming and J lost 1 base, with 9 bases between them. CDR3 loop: CASGLVRGLQETQYF. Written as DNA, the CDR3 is TGTGCTAGTGGTTTGGTACGTGGTCTCCAAGAGACCCAGTACTTC.

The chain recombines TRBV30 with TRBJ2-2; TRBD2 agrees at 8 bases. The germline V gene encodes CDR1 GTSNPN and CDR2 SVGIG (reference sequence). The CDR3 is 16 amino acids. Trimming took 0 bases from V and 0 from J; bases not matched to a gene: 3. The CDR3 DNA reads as TGTGCCTGGAGTGTACCTAGCGGGTCGAACACCGGGGAGCTGTTTTTT. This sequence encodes CAWSVPSGSNTGELFF.

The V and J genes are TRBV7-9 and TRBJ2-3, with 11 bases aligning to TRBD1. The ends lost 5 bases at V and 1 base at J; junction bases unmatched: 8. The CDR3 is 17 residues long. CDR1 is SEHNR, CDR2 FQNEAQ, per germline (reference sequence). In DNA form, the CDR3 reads TGTGCCAGCAGCCCGGACAGGGGGCTTCGTGGCACAGATACGCAGTATTTT. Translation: CASSPDRGLRGTDTQYF.

Here the CDR3 DNA reads TGTGCCAGCAGCTTGGAACTAGCGGCGGGGGATACGCAGTATTTT. Its protein is CASSLELAAGDTQYF. The rearrangement joins TRBV11-1 to TRBJ2-3; the match to TRBD2 covers 8 bases. This CDR3 has 15 residues. J gave up 6 bases and V 3 bases, and 8 bases lay outside the gene matches. In germline, CDR1 is SGHAT, CDR2 FQDESV (reference sequence).

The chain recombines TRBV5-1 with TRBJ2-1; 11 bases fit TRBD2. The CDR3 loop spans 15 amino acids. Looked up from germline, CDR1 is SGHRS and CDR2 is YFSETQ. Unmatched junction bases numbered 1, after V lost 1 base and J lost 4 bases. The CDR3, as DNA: TGCGCCAGCAGCTTGCTAGCGGGGGGATACAATGAGCAGTTCTTC. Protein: CASSLLAGGYNEQFF.

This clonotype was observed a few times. The CDR3 DNA reads as TGTGCCAGCAGCTTCGGGACAGGTCCTACCTACGAGCAGTACTTC. This gives the protein CASSFGTGPTYEQYF. The V gene is TRBV7-3, the J gene TRBJ2-7, with 8 bases lining up with TRBD1. The germline V gene has CDR1 SGHTA and CDR2 FQGTGA. This CDR3 region has 15 residues. The V gene end was trimmed by 3 bases and the J gene end by 2 bases; junction bases not matched to a gene: 6. Together with reference TRBV7-3 and TRBJ2-7, the CDR3 gives the full variable domain: GAGVSQTPSNKVTEKGKYVELRCDPISGHTALYWYRQSLGQGPEFLIYFQGTGAADDSGLPNDRFFAVRPEGSVSTLKIQRTERGDSAVYLCASSFGTGPTYEQYFGPGTRLTVT.

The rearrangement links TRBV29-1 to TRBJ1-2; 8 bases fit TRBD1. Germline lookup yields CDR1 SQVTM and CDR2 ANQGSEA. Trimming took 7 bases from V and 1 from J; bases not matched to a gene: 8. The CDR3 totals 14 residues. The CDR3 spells CSADGQGLNYGYTF. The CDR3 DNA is TGCAGCGCTGATGGACAGGGCCTTAACTATGGCTACACCTTC.

The DNA of the CDR3 is TGCAGTGCTAGAGTGTCCACGAAGGCGGATGGCTACACCTTC. This codes for CSARVSTKADGYTF. V gene TRBV20-1 combines with J gene TRBJ1-2; no reliable D call. The germline V gene has CDR1 DFQATT and CDR2 SNEGSKA (reference sequence). Trimming stripped 1 base from V and 6 bases from J, with 15 bases between. The CDR3 has 14 amino acids.

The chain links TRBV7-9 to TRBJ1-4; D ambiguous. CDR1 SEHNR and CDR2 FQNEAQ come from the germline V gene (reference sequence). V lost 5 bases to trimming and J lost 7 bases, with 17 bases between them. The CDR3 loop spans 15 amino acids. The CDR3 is CASSLAGEVSEKLFF. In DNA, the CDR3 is TGTGCCAGCAGCCTCGCCGGGGAGGTCAGTGAAAAACTGTTTTTT. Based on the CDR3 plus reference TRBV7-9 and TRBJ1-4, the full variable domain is DTGVSQNPRHKITKRGQNVTFRCDPISEHNRLYWYRQTLGQGPEFLTYFQNEAQLEKSRLLSDRFSAERPKGSFSTLEIQRTEQGDSAMYLCASSLAGEVSEKLFFGSGTQLSVL.

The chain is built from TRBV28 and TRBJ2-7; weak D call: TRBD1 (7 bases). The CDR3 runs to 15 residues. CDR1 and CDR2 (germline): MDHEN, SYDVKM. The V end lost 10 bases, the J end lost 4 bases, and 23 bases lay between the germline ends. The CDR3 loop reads CATLDRALGGYEQYF. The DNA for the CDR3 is TGTGCCACCTTAGACAGGGCTCTTGGAGGGTACGAGCAGTACTTC.

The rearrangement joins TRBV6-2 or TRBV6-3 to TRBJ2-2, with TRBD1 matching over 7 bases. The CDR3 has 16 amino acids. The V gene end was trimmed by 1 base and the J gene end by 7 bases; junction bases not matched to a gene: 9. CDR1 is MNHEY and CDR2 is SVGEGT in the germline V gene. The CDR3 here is CASSYLGQRVSGELFF. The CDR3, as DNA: TGTGCCAGCAGTTACTTGGGACAGCGCGTCAGCGGGGAGCTGTTTTTT.

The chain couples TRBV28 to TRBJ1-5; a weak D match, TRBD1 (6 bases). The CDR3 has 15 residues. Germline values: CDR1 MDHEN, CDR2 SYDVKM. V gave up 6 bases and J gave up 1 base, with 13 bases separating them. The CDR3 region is CASRPQGKSNQPQHF. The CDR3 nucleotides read TGTGCCAGCAGACCACAGGGAAAGAGCAATCAGCCCCAGCATTTT. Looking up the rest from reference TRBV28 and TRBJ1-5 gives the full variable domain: DVKVTQSSRYLVKRTGEKVFLECVQDMDHENMFWYRQDPGLGLRLIYFSYDVKMKEKGDIPEGYSVSREKKERFSLILESASTNQTSMYLCASRPQGKSNQPQHFGDGTRLSIL.

Here the CDR3 DNA reads TGCGCCAGCAGCGTGTGGGGACAGTACAAAGCAGGTGGGAATGAGCAGTTCTTC. As protein: CASSVWGQYKAGGNEQFF. The gene calls are TRBV5-1 and TRBJ2-1; 7 bases line up with TRBD1. This CDR3 contains 18 residues. V shed 4 bases and J 7 bases; nucleotides not matched to a gene: 20. From germline, CDR1 is SGHRS and CDR2 YFSETQ.